These 21 T cell receptor beta chains were all obtained from the same sample, sequenced in a study of CD8 T cells in ankylosing spondylitis. General study points: A TCR beta motif of 7 or 8 highly homologous variants appeared characteristic of ankylosing spondylitis blood.

These TCRs are of unknown antigen specificity. MiXCR was run by TCRdb on the 5' RACE reads, yielding one entry per CDR3 protein. The sample holds fewer than 500,000 distinct CDR3 sequences; around 20% are singletons and the top ten take about 17%. Sequencing was carried out using blood, either unsorted or a sorted T cell fraction (not recorded which). The source of these receptors is a male donor with ankylosing spondylitis.

This chain uses TRBV2 with TRBJ2-1; D is perhaps TRBD2 (5 bases). The V gene lost 8 bases and the J gene lost 8 bases, with 13 bases spanning the gap. The CDR3 is made up of 12 amino acids. The germline CDR1 and CDR2 sequences are SNHLY and FYNNEI. Here the CDR3 DNA reads TGTGCCAGCCTAGCAGCCGTCTATGAGCAGTTCTTC. Translated: CASLAAVYEQFF.

The genes are TRBV19 and TRBJ1-2, with 10 bases lining up with TRBD1. V shed 7 bases, J shed 8 bases, and the junction held 10 bases outside the gene matches. Looked up from germline, CDR1 is LNHDA and CDR2 is SQIVND (reference sequence). This CDR3 spans 14 amino acids. The CDR3 loop is CASNPTGGAGGYTF. CDR3 nucleotides: TGTGCCAGTAACCCGACAGGGGGCGCTGGGGGCTACACCTTC.

The V and J genes are TRBV20-1 and TRBJ2-5; D tentatively reads TRBD1 or TRBD2 (6 bases each). Germline loops: CDR1 DFQATT, CDR2 SNEGSKA (reference sequence). The CDR3 totals 14 residues. V was cut by 5 bases and J by 1 base, with 14 bases left in between. CDR3 amino acids: CSAGVGGSQETQYF. The CDR3 DNA follows: TGCAGTGCTGGGGTGGGGGGCTCCCAAGAGACCCAGTACTTC.

This clonotype was counted a few times. The gene calls are TRBV20-1 and TRBJ2-5; 7 bases align to TRBD2. The CDR3 runs to 12 residues. CDR1 DFQATT and CDR2 SNEGSKA come from the germline V gene (reference sequence). V dropped 5 bases and J dropped 5; count of bases not matched to a gene: 5. CDR3 sequence reads: CSAQTSTETQYF. CDR3 sequence (DNA): TGCAGTGCTCAGACTAGCACGGAGACCCAGTACTTC.

This clonotype turned up a few times. The chain carries TRBV7-2 and TRBJ2-1, with a possible D match to TRBD1 (5 bases). The CDR3 has 12 residues. Germline CDR1 is SGHTA and CDR2 is FQGNSA. V was pared by 3 bases and J by 12 bases, with 12 bases between. The chain's CDR3 is CASSFPGAGQFF. The DNA for the CDR3 is TGTGCCAGCAGCTTTCCTGGGGCTGGGCAGTTCTTC. Full variable domain (remainder filled in from reference TRBV7-2 and TRBJ2-1): GAGVSQSPSNKVTEKGKDVELRCDPISGHTALYWYRQSLGQGLEFLIYFQGNSAPDKSGLPSDRFSAERTGGSVSTLTIQRTQQEDSAVYLCASSFPGAGQFFGPGTRLTVL.

V is TRBV4-1 and J is TRBJ2-1; TRBD2 aligns across 7 bases. Germline V gene data show CDR1 as MGHRA and CDR2 as YSYEKL. The V and J ends lost 5 bases and 5 bases, in that order; junction bases with no gene match: 6. There are 14 residues in the CDR3. The CDR3 is CASSSSGTDNEQFF. DNA of the CDR3: TGCGCCAGCAGCTCCAGCGGGACCGACAATGAGCAGTTCTTC.

This clonotype was counted a few times. The chain couples TRBV12-3 or TRBV12-4 to TRBJ2-1; no clear D gene. Trimming took 5 bases from V and 10 from J, leaving 15 bases between them. The CDR3 is made up of 13 amino acids. The CDR3 DNA is TGTGCCAGCAGTCCCCCTATAATTAACGAGCAGTTCTTC. Protein: CASSPPIINEQFF.

The CDR3 bases are TGTGCCAGCAGCCCCTCCCGGGCAAGCTCCTACAATGAGCAGTTCTTC. Translated: CASSPSRASSYNEQFF. The chain combines TRBV7-2 with TRBJ2-1; no clear D. Germline CDR1 SGHTA, CDR2 FQGNSA. V was cut by 5 bases and J by 0 bases, with 14 bases left in between. The CDR3 extends over 16 amino acids.

This clonotype was found a few times. This rearrangement joins TRBV30 to TRBJ1-2, with TRBD1 identical over 9 bases. This CDR3 is 13 amino acids long. J lost 4 bases, V lost 6 bases, and 6 bases had no gene match. Germline V gene data show CDR1 as GTSNPN and CDR2 as SVGIG (reference sequence). The CDR3 region is CACPGQGAYGYTF. Written as DNA, the CDR3 is TGTGCCTGTCCGGGACAGGGAGCCTATGGCTACACCTTC.

The chain carries TRBV14 and TRBJ1-6, with D unresolved. Deletions cut 3 bases from V and 3 bases from J, with 12 bases between. This CDR3 spans 16 amino acids. Germline-derived CDR1 and CDR2 are SGHDN and FVKESK. This CDR3 reads CASSHSRQNYNSPLHF. The CDR3 DNA sequence: TGTGCCAGCAGCCATAGTCGGCAGAACTATAATTCACCCCTCCACTTT. The variable domain in full, with the rest retrieved from reference TRBV14 and TRBJ1-6, is EAGVTQFPSHSVIEKGQTVTLRCDPISGHDNLYWYRRVMGKEIKFLLHFVKESKQDESGMPNNRFLAERTGGTYSTLKVQPAELEDSGVYFCASSHSRQNYNSPLHFGNGTRLTVT.

This chain connects TRBV5-1 to TRBJ2-1; D perhaps matches TRBD2 (6 bases). The V gene's germline CDR1 is SGHRS and CDR2 YFSETQ. This CDR3 is 14 amino acids long. V was shortened by 5 bases and J by 0 bases, with 9 bases between the two germline ends. The CDR3 loop reads CASRAGPSYNEQFF. CDR3 coding DNA: TGCGCCAGCAGGGCGGGACCCTCCTACAATGAGCAGTTCTTC.

V is TRBV7-9 and J is TRBJ2-2; 8 bases line up with TRBD1. The germline V gene encodes CDR1 SEHNR and CDR2 FQNEAQ (reference sequence). This CDR3 spans 16 amino acids. J was trimmed by 2 bases and V by 7 bases; bases with no gene match: 9. This CDR3 is CASNPPDRGNTGELFF. Here the CDR3 DNA reads TGTGCCAGCAACCCCCCTGACAGGGGAAACACCGGGGAGCTGTTTTTT.

This clonotype appeared many times. V usage is TRBV29-1 and J usage is TRBJ2-5, with no clear D. The CDR3 is made up of 13 amino acids. Germline CDR1 and CDR2: SQVTM and ANQGSEA. Trimming stripped 6 bases from V and 2 bases from J, with 13 bases between. For the CDR3, the DNA is TGCAGCGTAACCAGTTCCGGGCAAGAGACCCAGTACTTC. Protein: CSVTSSGQETQYF.

This clonotype was seen more than once but under ten times. The chain has TRBV12-3 or TRBV12-4 and TRBJ2-2, with D possibly being TRBD2 (6 bases). V was shortened by 7 bases and J by 4 bases, with 16 bases between the two germline ends. This CDR3 has 15 amino acids. In DNA form, the CDR3 reads TGTGCCAGCAATGGAATGCGGGGAAGCACCGGGGAGCTGTTTTTT. Amino acids: CASNGMRGSTGELFF.

This clonotype was observed a few times. The rearrangement uses TRBV7-2 and TRBJ1-4; D possibly corresponds to TRBD1 (6 bases). V lost 1 base, J lost 7 bases, and 13 bases lay in between. The CDR3 totals 15 residues. CDR1 and CDR2 (germline): SGHTA, FQGNSA. The CDR3 loop is CASSLVSGGGEKLFF. The DNA of the CDR3 is TGTGCCAGCAGCTTAGTATCAGGAGGGGGTGAAAAACTGTTTTTT.

This chain links TRBV20-1 with TRBJ1-2, with 8 bases matching TRBD1. Per the germline V gene, CDR1 is DFQATT and CDR2 is SNEGSKA (reference sequence). This CDR3 is built from 15 residues. The J segment lost 1 base and the V segment lost 4 bases, leaving 8 bases of the junction unmatched. The chain's CDR3 is CSAKTGTGDNYGYTF. The DNA for the CDR3 is TGCAGTGCTAAAACCGGGACAGGAGATAACTATGGCTACACCTTC.

The chain carries TRBV2 and TRBJ2-5; perhaps D is TRBD1 or TRBD2 (5 bases each). The length of the CDR3 is 13 residues. CDR1 and CDR2 (germline): SNHLY, FYNNEI. The V and J ends lost 7 bases and 3 bases respectively, with 12 bases between them. CDR3 DNA sequence: TGTGCCAGCACCGGGGACCACAAAGAGACCCAGTACTTC. This gives the protein CASTGDHKETQYF.

The chain has TRBV28 and TRBJ2-7; TRBD2 matches at 7 bases. The CDR3 covers 14 residues. CDR1 MDHEN and CDR2 SYDVKM come from the germline V gene. V was pared by 6 bases and J by 7 bases, with 12 bases of the junction left unmatched. CDR3 loop: CASRSERGFHEQYF. CDR3 sequence (DNA): TGTGCCAGCAGATCCGAGCGGGGTTTCCATGAGCAGTACTTC.

This clonotype turned up a few times. The chain carries TRBV2 and TRBJ2-3, with TRBD1 identical over 7 bases. Germline CDR1 SNHLY, CDR2 FYNNEI. V gave up 4 bases and J gave up 0 bases; unmatched junction bases: 7. The CDR3 totals 16 residues. This CDR3 is CASSAPTGVSTDTQYF. In nucleotides, the CDR3 is TGTGCCAGCAGTGCCCCCACAGGGGTGAGCACAGATACGCAGTATTTT.

This clonotype was counted only a few times. The V and J genes are TRBV28 and TRBJ2-5; the D call may be TRBD1 or TRBD2 (5 bases each). Germline loops: CDR1 MDHEN, CDR2 SYDVKM. This CDR3 contains 13 residues. The V end lost 6 bases, the J end lost 6 bases, and 14 bases lay between the germline ends. For the CDR3, the DNA is TGTGCCAGCAGGAACCCCGGGACGAAGACCCAGTACTTC. This codes for CASRNPGTKTQYF.

The V call is TRBV12-3 or TRBV12-4, the J call TRBJ2-2, with unresolved D. This CDR3 has 14 amino acids. V lost 3 bases to trimming and J lost 2 bases, with 7 bases between them. In nucleotides, the CDR3 is TGTGCCAGCAGTTTTGTCAGAAACACCGGGGAGCTGTTTTTT. Protein sequence: CASSFVRNTGELFF.